These 4 T cell receptor beta chains were all obtained from the same sample, sequenced in a study of blood T cell repertoires in COVID-19. Clones were sequenced by immunoSEQ multiplex PCR, and TCRdb holds only the in-frame ones, with some missing. This table has about 150,000 clones, approximately 86% appearing once. The source material was peripheral blood. These receptors came from a man in his fifties or sixties with COVID-19, enrolled during active disease.

Comment on this clone: This sample also contains other DNA sequences that code for the same CDR3. The chain joins TRBV5-1 to TRBJ1-2; 9 nucleotides line up with TRBD1. The V gene end was trimmed by 5 bases and the J gene end by 2 bases; junction bases not matched to a gene: 1. Germline values: CDR1 SGHRS, CDR2 YFSETQ. The CDR3 has 13 residues. CDR3 residues: CASSTGGNYGYTF. In DNA form, the CDR3 reads TGCGCCAGCAGTACAGGGGGCAACTATGGCTACACCTTC.

The chain employs TRBV6-5 and TRBJ1-4; 8 positions match TRBD1. The CDR3 runs 14 residues. CDR1 is MNHEY, CDR2 SVGAGI, per germline. V lost 5 bases and J lost 8; bases outside the gene matches: 7. The CDR3 sequence: CASSQNRGSEKLFF. The CDR3 nucleotides are TGTGCCAGCAGTCAAAACAGGGGGTCCGAAAAACTGTTTTTT.

V usage is TRBV15 and J usage is TRBJ1-1; 7 bases fit TRBD1. This CDR3 comprises 14 residues. The germline CDR1 and CDR2 sequences are LNHNV and YYDKDF (reference sequence). Trimming at V came to 3 bases and at J to 4 bases, leaving 5 bases not matched to a gene. The CDR3 bases are TGTGCCACCAGCAGGCGGGACAGATTCACTGAAGCTTTCTTT. Its protein product is CATSRRDRFTEAFF.

The V and J genes are TRBV30 and TRBJ1-5; 7 bases line up with TRBD1. Trimming took 4 bases from V and 6 from J; bases not matched to a gene: 9. CDR1 and CDR2 from the germline V gene are GTSNPN and SVGIG (reference sequence). The CDR3 is made up of 14 amino acids. The CDR3 coding sequence is TGTGCCTGGACCCGACAGGGTGGAGGTCAGCCCCAGCATTTT. This gives the protein CAWTRQGGGQPQHF.